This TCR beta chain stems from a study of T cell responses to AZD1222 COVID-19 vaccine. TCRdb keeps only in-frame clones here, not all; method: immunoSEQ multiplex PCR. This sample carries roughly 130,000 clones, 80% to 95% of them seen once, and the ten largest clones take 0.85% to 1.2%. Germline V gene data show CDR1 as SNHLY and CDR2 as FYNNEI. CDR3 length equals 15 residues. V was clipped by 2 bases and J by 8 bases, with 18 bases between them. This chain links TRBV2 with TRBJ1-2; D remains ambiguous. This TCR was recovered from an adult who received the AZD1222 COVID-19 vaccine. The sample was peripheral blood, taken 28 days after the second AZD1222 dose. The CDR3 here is CASSETPLGGRGYTF. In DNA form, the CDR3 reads TGTGCCAGCAGTGAAACCCCGTTAGGCGGAAGGGGCTACACCTTC.